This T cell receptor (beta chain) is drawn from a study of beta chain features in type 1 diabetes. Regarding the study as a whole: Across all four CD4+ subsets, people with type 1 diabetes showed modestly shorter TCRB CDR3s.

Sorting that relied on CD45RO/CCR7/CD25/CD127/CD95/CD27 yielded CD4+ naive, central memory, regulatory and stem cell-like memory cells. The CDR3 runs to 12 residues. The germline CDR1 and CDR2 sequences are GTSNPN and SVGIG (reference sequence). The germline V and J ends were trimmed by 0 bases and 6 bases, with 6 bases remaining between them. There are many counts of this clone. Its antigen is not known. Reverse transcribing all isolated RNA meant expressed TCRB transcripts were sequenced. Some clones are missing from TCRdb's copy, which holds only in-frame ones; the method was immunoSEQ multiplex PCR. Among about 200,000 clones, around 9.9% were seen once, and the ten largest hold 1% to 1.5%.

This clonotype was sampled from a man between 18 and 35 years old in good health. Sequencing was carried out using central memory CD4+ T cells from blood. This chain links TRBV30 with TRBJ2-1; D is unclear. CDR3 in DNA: TGTGCCTGGAGTGTAGTTCGCAATGAGCAGTTCTTC. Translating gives CAWSVVRNEQFF.